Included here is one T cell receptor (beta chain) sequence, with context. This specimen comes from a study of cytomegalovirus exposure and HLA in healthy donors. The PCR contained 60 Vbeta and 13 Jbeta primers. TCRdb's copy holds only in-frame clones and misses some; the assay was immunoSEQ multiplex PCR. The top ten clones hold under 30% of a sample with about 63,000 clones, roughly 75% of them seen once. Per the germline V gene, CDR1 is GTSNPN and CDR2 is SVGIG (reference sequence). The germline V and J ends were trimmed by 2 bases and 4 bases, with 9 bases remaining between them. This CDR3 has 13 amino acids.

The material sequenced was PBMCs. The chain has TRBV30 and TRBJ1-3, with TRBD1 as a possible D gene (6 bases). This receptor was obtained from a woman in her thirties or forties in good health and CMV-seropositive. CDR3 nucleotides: TGTGCCTGGAGTCTCGGGACAGGAAACACCATATATTTT. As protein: CAWSLGTGNTIYF.